Shown below are 16 T cell receptor beta chains from a single sample sequenced in a study of response to subunit inactivated influenza vaccine. TCRdb processed the RT-PCR reads anew with MiXCR; each CDR3 protein has one entry. The sample lists about 780,000 distinct CDR3 sequences, roughly 20% occurring once. The sequenced sample was PBMCs from blood, obtained approximately 5 days after vaccination. These receptors were obtained from a middle-aged man who received an inactivated influenza vaccine.

This clonotype was found a few times. The chain uses TRBV10-2 and TRBJ2-5; no reliable D call. Trimming removed 10 bases at V and 4 bases at J, with 16 bases between. The germline CDR1 and CDR2 sequences are WSHSY and SAAADI. CDR3 length: 13 amino acids. CDR3 region: CATTMKDGETQYF. The CDR3 nucleotides read TGCGCCACCACTATGAAGGACGGAGAGACCCAGTACTTC.

The rearrangement uses TRBV12-5 and TRBJ1-1; possible D gene TRBD1, 5 bases. The CDR3 sequence is 16 residues long. The V and J ends lost 5 bases and 5 bases respectively, with 21 bases between them. CDR1 and CDR2 from the germline V gene are LGHNT and FRNRAP. The CDR3 DNA sequence: TGTGCTAGTGGTACCGCGCTAGACAGCCGTAGGACTGAAGCTTTCTTT. This translates into CASGTALDSRRTEAFF.

This clonotype was recorded many times. This sequence joins TRBV6-2 or TRBV6-3 and TRBJ2-3, with a possible D match to TRBD2 (7 bases). The CDR3 is made up of 18 amino acids. Per germline, CDR1 MNHEY and CDR2 SVGEGT. With 4 bases removed from V and 0 bases from J, the gap between germline ends came to 20 bases. CDR3 residues: CASSFSPGRGRSTDTQYF. The CDR3 DNA sequence: TGTGCCAGCAGTTTTTCCCCTGGGCGGGGGCGGAGCACAGATACGCAGTATTTT.

This clonotype was counted a few times. The chain links TRBV12-3 or TRBV12-4 to TRBJ2-7; no clear D. V gave up 3 bases and J gave up 2 bases, with 14 bases separating them. The CDR3 is made up of 15 amino acids. Written as DNA, the CDR3 is TGTGCCAGCAGTTTGGTGGCAGAAGTTGCCTACGAGCAGTACTTC. Translation gives CASSLVAEVAYEQYF.

The chain couples TRBV12-3 or TRBV12-4 to TRBJ2-5; possibly TRBD2 for D (5 bases). The CDR3 consists of 16 residues. Trimming cost V 4 bases and J 0 bases, with 15 bases left between them. CDR3 in amino acids: CASSWKRPPNQETQYF. CDR3 DNA: TGTGCCAGCAGTTGGAAGCGGCCACCGAACCAAGAGACCCAGTACTTC.

The chain links TRBV7-6 to TRBJ2-7; D is possibly TRBD1 or TRBD2 (5 bases each). Germline V gives CDR1 SGHVS, CDR2 FNYEAQ. CDR3 size: 14 residues. V gave up 4 bases and J gave up 0 bases, with 10 bases separating them. CDR3 amino acids: CASSSGRRSYEQYF. The DNA for the CDR3 is TGTGCCAGCAGCTCGGGACGTCGCTCCTACGAGCAGTACTTC.

This clonotype was picked up a small number of times. V gene TRBV10-3 combines with J gene TRBJ2-7, with a tentative D call TRBD2 (5 bases). The CDR3 extends over 13 amino acids. CDR1 ENHRY and CDR2 SYGVKD come from the germline V gene. Trimming took 0 bases from V and 3 from J, leaving 6 bases between them. CDR3 residues: CAISESEGYEQYF. CDR3 nucleotides: TGTGCCATCAGTGAGTCCGAGGGCTACGAGCAGTACTTC.

Here the CDR3 DNA reads TGTGCCAGCATGGATAGATCCATGAACACTGAAGCTTTCTTT. Translating gives CASMDRSMNTEAFF. The chain is built from TRBV6-1 and TRBJ1-1; D is uncertain. Germline V gene lookup returns CDR1 MNHNS and CDR2 SASEGT. The length of the CDR3 is 14 residues. Trimming removed 7 bases at V and 0 bases at J, with 12 bases between.

The rearrangement uses TRBV18 and TRBJ2-2; the D is unclear. Germline V lookup: CDR1 KGHSH, CDR2 LQKENI. Trimming shortened V by 2 bases and J by 7 bases, and 8 bases separated the two germline ends. The CDR3 is made up of 13 amino acids. The CDR3: CASSPGRDGELFF. The CDR3, as DNA: TGTGCCAGCTCACCAGGCCGTGACGGGGAGCTGTTTTTT. Together with reference TRBV18 and TRBJ2-2, the CDR3 gives the full variable domain: NAGVMQNPRHLVRRRGQEARLRCSPMKGHSHVYWYRQLPEEGLKFMVYLQKENIIDESGMPKERFSAEFPKEGPSILRIQQVVRGDSAAYFCASSPGRDGELFFGEGSRLTVL.

This chain uses TRBV11-2 with TRBJ2-7, with TRBD2 as a possible D gene (5 bases). The CDR3 runs to 14 residues. Between the trimmed V and J ends, which lost 5 bases and 5 bases, there was a span of 16 bases. The germline V gene encodes CDR1 SGHAT and CDR2 FQNNGV. The DNA for the CDR3 is TGTGCCAGCAGCCCCCGTCGGACTTTCCACGAGCAGTACTTC. Its protein is CASSPRRTFHEQYF.

This chain uses TRBV4-2 with TRBJ1-4; maybe TRBD1 (5 bases). The CDR3 is made up of 16 amino acids. V lost 6 bases to trimming and J lost 2 bases, with 16 bases between them. Per the germline V gene, CDR1 is LGHNA and CDR2 is YNFKEQ. The CDR3 sequence: CASSRPPGTTNEKLFF. The CDR3 nucleotides are TGTGCCAGCAGTCGTCCCCCCGGGACGACTAATGAAAAACTGTTTTTT.

The chain joins TRBV10-3 to TRBJ2-7; D unclear. CDR3 length equals 13 residues. Germline V CDR1 and CDR2: ENHRY, SYGVKD. The V gene lost 0 bases and the J gene lost 3 bases, with 6 bases spanning the gap. The CDR3 DNA follows: TGTGCCATCAGTGAGTCCCTGGTCTACGAGCAGTACTTC. As protein: CAISESLVYEQYF.

V gene TRBV7-2 combines with J gene TRBJ2-7, with D tentatively TRBD1 (6 bases). The germline V gene encodes CDR1 SGHTA and CDR2 FQGNSA. Between the trimmed V and J ends, which lost 6 bases and 4 bases, there was a span of 10 bases. This CDR3 has 12 residues. The CDR3 DNA reads TGTGCCAGCAGACACACAGGGTACGAGCAGTACTTC. It codes for CASRHTGYEQYF.

This clonotype was picked up a small number of times. This chain uses TRBV12-3 or TRBV12-4 with TRBJ2-3, with 8 bases that match TRBD2. The CDR3 is made up of 16 amino acids. Trimming at V came to 2 bases and at J to 0 bases, leaving 4 bases not matched to a gene. The CDR3 region has the DNA TGTGCCAGCAGTTTACGAGCGGGGGCTAGCACAGATACGCAGTATTTT. It yields the protein CASSLRAGASTDTQYF.

The V and J genes are TRBV20-1 and TRBJ1-5, with D tentatively TRBD1 (6 bases). Germline CDR1 is DFQATT and CDR2 is SNEGSKA (reference sequence). This CDR3 has 15 amino acids. V gave up 0 bases and J gave up 8 bases, with 17 bases separating them. The CDR3 nucleotides read TGCAGTGCTAGAGATTTGATTGAGAGGGACAAGCCCCAGCATTTT. This codes for CSARDLIERDKPQHF.

This clonotype was counted at least ten times. The chain has TRBV7-6 and TRBJ2-5; TRBD1 might be the D (6 bases). CDR1 is SGHVS, CDR2 FNYEAQ, per germline. This CDR3 is built from 15 residues. Trimming took off 1 base at V and 3 bases at J, with 12 bases between the two ends. CDR3: CASSLDTGRKETQYF. CDR3 in DNA: TGTGCCAGCAGCTTAGATACAGGGCGGAAAGAGACCCAGTACTTC.